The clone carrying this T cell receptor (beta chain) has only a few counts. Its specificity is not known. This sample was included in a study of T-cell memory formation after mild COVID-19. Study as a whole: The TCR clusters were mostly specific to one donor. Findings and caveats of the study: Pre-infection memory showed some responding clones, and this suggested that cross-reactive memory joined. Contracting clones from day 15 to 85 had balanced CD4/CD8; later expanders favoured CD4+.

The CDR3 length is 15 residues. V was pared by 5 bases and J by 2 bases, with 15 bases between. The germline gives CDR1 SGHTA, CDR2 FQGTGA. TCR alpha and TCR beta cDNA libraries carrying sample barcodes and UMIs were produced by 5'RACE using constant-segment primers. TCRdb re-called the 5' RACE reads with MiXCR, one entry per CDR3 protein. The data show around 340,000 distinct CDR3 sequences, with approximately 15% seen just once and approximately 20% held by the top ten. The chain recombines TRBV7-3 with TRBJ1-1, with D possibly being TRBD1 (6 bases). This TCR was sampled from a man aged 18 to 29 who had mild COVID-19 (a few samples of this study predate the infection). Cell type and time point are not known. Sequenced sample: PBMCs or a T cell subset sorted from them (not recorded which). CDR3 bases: TGTGCCAGCAGCCCGCAGCGGACAGTAAACACTGAAGCTTTCTTT. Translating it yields CASSPQRTVNTEAFF.